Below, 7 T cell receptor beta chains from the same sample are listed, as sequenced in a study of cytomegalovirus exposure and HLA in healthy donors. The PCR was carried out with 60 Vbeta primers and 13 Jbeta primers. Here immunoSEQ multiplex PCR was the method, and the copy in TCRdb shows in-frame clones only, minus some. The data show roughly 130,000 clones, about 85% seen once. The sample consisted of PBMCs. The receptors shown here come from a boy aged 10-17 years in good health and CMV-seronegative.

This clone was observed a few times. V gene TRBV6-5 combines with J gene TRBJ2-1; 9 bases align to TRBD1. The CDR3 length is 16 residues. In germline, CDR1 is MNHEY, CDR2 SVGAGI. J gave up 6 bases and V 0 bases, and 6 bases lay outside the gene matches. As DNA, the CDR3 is TGTGCCAGCAGTTACTCGGACAGGGGTGGTGGCAATGAGCAGTTCTTC. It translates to CASSYSDRGGGNEQFF.

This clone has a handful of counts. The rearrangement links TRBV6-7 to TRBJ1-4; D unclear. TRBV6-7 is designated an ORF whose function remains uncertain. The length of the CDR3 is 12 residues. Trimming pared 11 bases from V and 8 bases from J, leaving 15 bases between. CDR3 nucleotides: TGTGCCTGTACCATGAGGGTAGAAAAACTGTTTTTT. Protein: CACTMRVEKLFF.

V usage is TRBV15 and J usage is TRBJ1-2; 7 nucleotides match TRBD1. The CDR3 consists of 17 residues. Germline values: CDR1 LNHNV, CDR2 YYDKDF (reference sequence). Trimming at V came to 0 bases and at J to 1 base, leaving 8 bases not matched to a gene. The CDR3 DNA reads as TGTGCCACCAGCAGAGATATCGGGACAGAGATTAACTATGGCTACACCTTC. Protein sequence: CATSRDIGTEINYGYTF.

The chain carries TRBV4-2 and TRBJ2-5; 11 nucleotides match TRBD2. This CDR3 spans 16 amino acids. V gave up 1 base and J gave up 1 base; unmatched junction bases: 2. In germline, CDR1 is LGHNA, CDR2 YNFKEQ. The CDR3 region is CASSQVTSGGQETQYF. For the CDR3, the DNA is TGTGCCAGCAGCCAAGTTACTAGCGGGGGCCAAGAGACCCAGTACTTC.

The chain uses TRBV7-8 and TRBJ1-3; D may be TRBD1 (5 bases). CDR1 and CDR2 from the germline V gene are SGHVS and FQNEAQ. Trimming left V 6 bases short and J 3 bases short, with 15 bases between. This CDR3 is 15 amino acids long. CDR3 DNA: TGTGCCAGCAGTCCGGGGGGTTCGAGTGGAAACACCATATATTTT. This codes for CASSPGGSSGNTIYF.

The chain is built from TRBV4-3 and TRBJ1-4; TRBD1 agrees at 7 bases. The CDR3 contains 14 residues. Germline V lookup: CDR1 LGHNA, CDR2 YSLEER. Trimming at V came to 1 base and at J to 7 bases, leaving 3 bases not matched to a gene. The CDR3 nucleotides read TGCGCCAGCAGCCAAGGGCAGGGGGTTGAAAAACTGTTTTTT. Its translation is CASSQGQGVEKLFF.

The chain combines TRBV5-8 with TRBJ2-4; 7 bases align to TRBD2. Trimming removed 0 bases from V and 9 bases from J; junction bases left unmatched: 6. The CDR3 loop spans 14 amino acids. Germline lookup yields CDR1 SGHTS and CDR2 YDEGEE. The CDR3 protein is CASSLGREGGIQYF. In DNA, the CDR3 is TGTGCCAGCAGCTTGGGCAGGGAGGGAGGCATTCAGTACTTC.